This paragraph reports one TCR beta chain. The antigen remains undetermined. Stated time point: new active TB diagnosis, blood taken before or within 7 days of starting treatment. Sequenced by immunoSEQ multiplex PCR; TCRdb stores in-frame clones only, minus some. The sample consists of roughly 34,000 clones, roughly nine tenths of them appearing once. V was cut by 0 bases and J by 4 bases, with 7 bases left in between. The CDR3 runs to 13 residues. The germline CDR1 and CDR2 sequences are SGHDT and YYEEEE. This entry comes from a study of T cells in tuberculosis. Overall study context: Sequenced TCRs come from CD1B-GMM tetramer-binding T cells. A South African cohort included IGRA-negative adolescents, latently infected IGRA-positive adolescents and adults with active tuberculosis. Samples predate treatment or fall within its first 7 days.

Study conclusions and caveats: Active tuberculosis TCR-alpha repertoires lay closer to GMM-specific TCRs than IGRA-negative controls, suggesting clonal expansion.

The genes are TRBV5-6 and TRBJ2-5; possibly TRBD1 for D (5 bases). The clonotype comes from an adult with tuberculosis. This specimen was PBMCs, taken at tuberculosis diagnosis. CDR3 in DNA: TGTGCCAGCAGCTTGGGGCAGGGAGAGACCCAGTACTTC. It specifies CASSLGQGETQYF.